This entry concerns a single T cell receptor (beta chain). The table came from immunoSEQ multiplex PCR; TCRdb's copy has only in-frame clones and leaves some out. This table holds about 120,000 clones, more than 90% found once. The data were obtained in a study of blood T cell repertoires in COVID-19. Study information: There were acute and convalescent COVID-19 samples, and they came from the United States, Italy and Spain. Nucleic acid was either cDNA or gDNA, and it came from T cells, B-cell-depleted T cells, or PBMCs.

V dropped 10 bases and J dropped 6 bases, with 18 bases sitting between them. The CDR3 contains 13 residues. What was sequenced was peripheral blood. The rearrangement joins TRBV12-3 or TRBV12-4 to TRBJ1-2; TRBD1 might be the D (6 bases). This receptor was taken from a man in his fifties or sixties with COVID-19, enrolled during active disease. The CDR3 sequence is CATRDKDTHGYTF. The CDR3 DNA is TGTGCCACCAGGGACAAGGACACTCATGGCTACACCTTC.